The 4 T cell receptor beta chains below come from one sample, sequenced in a study of blood T cell repertoires in COVID-19. TCRdb keeps only in-frame clones here, not all; method: immunoSEQ multiplex PCR. Here the sample spans about 300,000 clones, about nine tenths being singletons. Sequenced sample: peripheral blood. Receptors originate from a woman aged 40 to 50 who had recovered from COVID-19.

The rearrangement links TRBV3-1 (or the pseudogene TRBV3-2) to TRBJ2-5, with 7 bases matching TRBD1. Unmatched junction bases numbered 5, after V lost 1 base and J lost 6 bases. Germline CDR1 reads LGHDT; CDR2 reads YNNKEL (reference sequence). The CDR3 covers 14 residues. CDR3 DNA sequence: TGTGCCAGCAGCCAAGGAGGGGGCCCTCAGACCCAGTACTTC. This translates into CASSQGGGPQTQYF.

This clone has only a few counts. The chain combines TRBV9 with TRBJ2-1, with a tentative D call TRBD2 (5 bases). The ends were cut back, 4 bases at V and 0 bases at J, with 17 bases in the middle. The germline V gene has CDR1 SGDLS and CDR2 YYNGEE. The CDR3 totals 17 residues. CDR3 residues: CASSPRNGVVSYNEQFF. The CDR3 nucleotides are TGTGCCAGCAGCCCCCGGAACGGGGTAGTCTCCTACAATGAGCAGTTCTTC.

This chain uses TRBV12-5 with TRBJ1-1, with D tentatively TRBD1 (6 bases). The CDR3 spans 14 residues. CDR1 and CDR2 from the germline V gene are LGHNT and FRNRAP. V was clipped by 2 bases and J by 2 bases, with 9 bases between them. Written as DNA, the CDR3 is TGTGCTAGTGGTTTGAGGACAGCTAACACTGAAGCTTTCTTT. It specifies CASGLRTANTEAFF.

The chain joins TRBV19 to TRBJ2-3; TRBD1 agrees at 10 bases. The CDR3 totals 18 residues. The germline CDR1 and CDR2 sequences are LNHDA and SQIVND (reference sequence). Trimming at V came to 3 bases and at J to 5 bases, leaving 14 bases not matched to a gene. In DNA, the CDR3 is TGTGCCAGTAGTATTCGGGGAAAAGGGACAGGGGACAGAGATACGCAGTATTTT. Translating it yields CASSIRGKGTGDRDTQYF.